The text below deals with one T cell receptor (beta chain). Its antigen is unidentified. V dropped 10 bases and J dropped 0; count of bases not matched to a gene: 3. This CDR3 is built from 13 residues. CDR1 SEHNR and CDR2 FQNEAQ come from the germline V gene (reference sequence). The sample belongs to a study of tumor-infiltrating lymphocytes in localized non-small cell lung cancer. Study-wide context: Patients included smokers and never-smokers with various histologies, some sampled after neoadjuvant chemotherapy. From each patient, both tumor and uninvolved lung, non-adjacent to tumor, were sampled.

Study conclusions and caveats: Only some patients had TCR sequencing, depending on available tissue. No T-cell fraction difference was seen between IM1 and IM2 tumors.

The method was immunoSEQ multiplex PCR; TCRdb's version includes in-frame clones alone and lacks a portion of them. The sample has a few thousand clones; around three fifths are singletons. The sequence came from a human donor with non-small cell lung cancer. The source material was uninvolved lung tissue not adjacent to the tumor. This chain uses TRBV7-9 with TRBJ2-1; 7 bases align to TRBD2. CDR3 amino acids: CATLADSYNEQFF. The CDR3 nucleotides read TGTGCCACTCTAGCGGACTCCTACAATGAGCAGTTCTTC.